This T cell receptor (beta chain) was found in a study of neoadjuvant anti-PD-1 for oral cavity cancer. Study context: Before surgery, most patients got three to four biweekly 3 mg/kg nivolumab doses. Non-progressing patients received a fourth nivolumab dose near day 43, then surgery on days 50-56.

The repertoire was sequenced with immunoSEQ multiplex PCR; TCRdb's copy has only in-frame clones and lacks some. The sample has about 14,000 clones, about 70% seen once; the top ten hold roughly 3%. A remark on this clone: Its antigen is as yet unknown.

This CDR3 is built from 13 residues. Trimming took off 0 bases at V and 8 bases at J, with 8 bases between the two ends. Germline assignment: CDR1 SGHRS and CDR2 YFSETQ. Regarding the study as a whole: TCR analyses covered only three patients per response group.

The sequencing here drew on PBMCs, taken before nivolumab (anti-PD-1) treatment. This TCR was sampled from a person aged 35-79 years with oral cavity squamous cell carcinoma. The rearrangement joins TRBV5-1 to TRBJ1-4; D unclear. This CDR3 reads CASSLVGDEKLFF. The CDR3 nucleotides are TGCGCCAGCAGCTTGGTGGGCGACGAAAAACTGTTTTTT.